Presented here are 16 T cell receptor beta chains from one specimen sequenced in a study of vaccination and CD4 T cells after COVID-19. Treatment here: roughly 10-day PBMC culture with coronavirus spike peptide pools or control peptides (ViraFEST assay). Sequenced with the Oncomine TCR Beta short-read assay was DNA taken from cultured CD4+ T cells. TCRdb independently ran MiXCR on the PCR reads; one entry per CDR3 protein. The table shows approximately 20,000 distinct CDR3 sequences, with about 21% occurring only once. Their antigens are not known. The sample taken for sequencing was cultured CD4+ T cells from blood. The receptors shown here come from a human donor with COVID-19.

This clonotype was observed a handful of times. V gene TRBV5-1 combines with J gene TRBJ1-1, with D perhaps matching TRBD1 (6 bases). Germline V CDR1 and CDR2: SGHRS, YFSETQ. The CDR3 is 17 amino acids. V shed 3 bases and J shed 1 base, with 19 bases lying between them. CDR3 DNA: TGCGCCAGCAGCTCAAACAGGGAAGCCCGAGGGAACACTGAAGCTTTCTTT. Its translation: CASSSNREARGNTEAFF.

The chain combines TRBV10-1 with TRBJ1-1; D ambiguous. The CDR3 covers 15 residues. Germline V gene sequence: CDR1 WNHNN, CDR2 SYGVQD (reference sequence). Trimming removed 4 bases from V and 3 bases from J, with 15 bases in between. The CDR3 here is CASSAAGMLDTEAFF. CDR3 nucleotides: TGCGCCAGCAGTGCCGCGGGGATGTTGGACACTGAAGCTTTCTTT.

This clonotype ranks as medium-sized. The rearrangement links TRBV24-1 to TRBJ1-5; a weak D match, TRBD1 (5 bases). The CDR3 has 13 amino acids. The germline CDR1 and CDR2 sequences are KGHDR and SFDVKD. Deletions cut 6 bases from V and 6 bases from J, with 11 bases between. The DNA of the CDR3 is TGTGCCACCAGTCAGGGTTCCGGTCAGCCCCAGCATTTT. The encoded protein is CATSQGSGQPQHF.

This clonotype was seen more than once but under ten times. The chain has TRBV12-3 or TRBV12-4 and TRBJ2-3, with D perhaps matching TRBD1 (5 bases). This CDR3 contains 15 residues. The V end was cut by 3 bases, the J end by 0 bases, with 10 bases between. CDR3 nucleotide sequence: TGTGCCAGCAGTTTCGTGACAGCCAGCACAGATACGCAGTATTTT. It yields the protein CASSFVTASTDTQYF.

The sample holds a few counts of this clonotype. The chain combines TRBV5-1 with TRBJ1-2; 8 bases map to TRBD1. This CDR3 is built from 15 residues. V lost 0 bases to trimming and J lost 6 bases; unmatched junction nucleotides: 7. Germline V gene lookup returns CDR1 SGHRS and CDR2 YFSETQ. The CDR3 protein is CASSLGATGVHGYTF. The CDR3 region has the DNA TGCGCCAGCAGCTTGGGGGCGACAGGGGTGCATGGCTACACCTTC.

The V call is TRBV5-1, the J call TRBJ2-3; 10 positions agree with TRBD2. J was trimmed by 2 bases and V by 4 bases; bases with no gene match: 4. Germline V gene lookup returns CDR1 SGHRS and CDR2 YFSETQ. The CDR3 loop spans 15 amino acids. In nucleotides, the CDR3 is TGCGCCAGCAGCCCGCTAGCGGGGGACACAGATACGCAGTATTTT. This sequence encodes CASSPLAGDTDTQYF.

The sample holds a few counts of this clonotype. CDR3 loop: CASSIVGAEAFF. The CDR3 region has the DNA TGTGCCAGTAGTATAGTAGGGGCTGAAGCTTTCTTT. This rearrangement joins TRBV19 to TRBJ1-1; D may be TRBD1 (5 bases). Trimming left V 1 base short and J 6 bases short, with 6 bases between. CDR3 length: 12 residues. Germline CDR1 LNHDA, CDR2 SQIVND (reference sequence).

Here the CDR3 DNA reads TGTGCCAGCAGCCTCGCTAGCCCCACCGGGGAGCTGTTTTTT. It is translated as CASSLASPTGELFF. The V and J genes are TRBV7-3 and TRBJ2-2; possibly TRBD2 for D (5 bases). The CDR3 loop spans 14 amino acids. The germline V gene encodes CDR1 SGHTA and CDR2 FQGTGA. Trimming shortened V by 5 bases and J by 4 bases, and 11 bases separated the two germline ends.

This clonotype was found a few times. The chain couples TRBV20-1 to TRBJ2-5; 8 bases are a match to TRBD2. Germline loops: CDR1 DFQATT, CDR2 SNEGSKA (reference sequence). This CDR3 has 15 amino acids. After removal of 2 bases from V and 1 base from J, the junction contained 6 bases not matched to a gene. The chain's CDR3 is CSARKTSVAQETQYF. The CDR3 DNA reads TGCAGTGCTAGAAAGACTAGCGTAGCCCAAGAGACCCAGTACTTC.

The rearrangement uses TRBV5-4 and TRBJ2-7; possible D gene TRBD2, 5 bases. The V gene lost 2 bases and the J gene lost 6 bases, with 9 bases spanning the gap. Germline V gene data show CDR1 as SGHNT and CDR2 as YYREEE (reference sequence). The CDR3 spans 12 residues. CDR3 amino acids: CASSLRGLEQYF. The CDR3 DNA sequence: TGTGCCAGCAGCTTAAGAGGGCTCGAGCAGTACTTC.

V and J are TRBV11-2 and TRBJ1-1, with D perhaps TRBD1 (6 bases). The length of the CDR3 is 14 residues. Trimming shortened V by 4 bases and J by 1 base, and 10 bases separated the two germline ends. Germline CDR1 is SGHAT and CDR2 is FQNNGV. This CDR3 reads CASSSGGRNTEAFF. For the CDR3, the DNA is TGTGCCAGCAGCTCCGGGGGCCGGAACACTGAAGCTTTCTTT.

In this sample, this clonotype turned up a few times. The chain is built from TRBV7-2 and TRBJ2-2; the D call may be TRBD1 or TRBD2 (6 bases each). The CDR3 is 16 residues long. V lost 7 bases, J lost 9 bases, and 24 bases lay in between. Germline V gene lookup returns CDR1 SGHTA and CDR2 FQGNSA. Written as DNA, the CDR3 is TGTGCCAGCAACCAAAGGGGGTCGGGGGCTCTTCGGGAGCTGTTTTTT. It yields the protein CASNQRGSGALRELFF.

This clonotype has only a few counts. This sequence joins TRBV7-2 and TRBJ2-7; the match to TRBD1 covers 7 bases. The V segment lost 1 base and the J segment 2 bases; nucleotides outside the gene matches: 5. There are 15 residues in the CDR3. CDR1 and CDR2 from the germline V gene are SGHTA and FQGNSA. The CDR3 is CASSLVGRGTYEQYF. The CDR3 DNA sequence: TGTGCCAGCAGCTTAGTGGGCAGGGGGACCTACGAGCAGTACTTC.

A few counts support this clonotype. V and J are TRBV10-3 and TRBJ2-3; perhaps TRBD1 as D (5 bases). Per the germline V gene, CDR1 is ENHRY and CDR2 is SYGVKD. V was cut by 3 bases and J by 0 bases, with 10 bases left in between. The length of the CDR3 is 15 residues. Here the CDR3 reads CAISERQSSTDTQYF. CDR3 coding DNA: TGTGCCATCAGTGAACGACAGTCTAGCACAGATACGCAGTATTTT.

The V gene is TRBV15, the J gene TRBJ1-2; 7 bases match TRBD1. The germline CDR1 and CDR2 sequences are LNHNV and YYDKDF (reference sequence). There are 13 residues in the CDR3. With 4 bases clipped from V and 2 bases from J, the junction kept 1 base outside the gene matches. CDR3 loop: CATSKDRNYGYTF. The CDR3 region has the DNA TGTGCCACCAGCAAGGACAGGAACTATGGCTACACCTTC.

This clonotype turned up a few times. The chain joins TRBV15 to TRBJ2-1; 7 bases are shared with TRBD2. This CDR3 is 14 amino acids long. J was trimmed by 2 bases and V by 6 bases; bases with no gene match: 4. Germline V gene sequence: CDR1 LNHNV, CDR2 YYDKDF (reference sequence). The CDR3 here is CATSPGGPYNEQFF. The CDR3 coding sequence is TGTGCCACCAGTCCGGGGGGACCCTACAATGAGCAGTTCTTC.